The sequence of this TCR beta chain was determined in a study of sequential checkpoint blockade in melanoma. On the study more broadly: Randomization was 1:1 between first-line nivolumab→ipilimumab and ipilimumab→nivolumab.

This table comes from immunoSEQ multiplex PCR, and its TCRdb copy is limited to in-frame clones, with some not included. This table holds about 20,000 clones, approximately 73% found once. Described treatment: randomized to nivolumab then ipilimumab (arm A) or the reverse (arm B). From thawed PBMCs, live CD3+CD8+ cells negative for CD19 and CD56 were sorted. CDR3 length equals 14 residues. The germline V gene has CDR1 GTSNPN and CDR2 SVGIG (reference sequence). V was pared by 5 bases and J by 4 bases, with 17 bases between. This chain uses TRBV30 with TRBJ1-1; perhaps TRBD1 as D (6 bases). This specimen was CD8+ T cells sorted from blood (inferred from file names), taken from a patient given nivolumab and ipilimumab in sequence. The receptor was derived from a human donor with melanoma. The CDR3 nucleotides read TGTGCCTGGTGGGGGGGGGCAGGACCCACTGAAGCTTTCTTT. Protein product: CAWWGGAGPTEAFF.